This TCR beta chain comes out of a study of cytomegalovirus exposure and HLA in healthy donors. Germline CDR1 is ENHRY and CDR2 is SYGVKD. This CDR3 is 17 amino acids long. V shed 3 bases and J shed 5 bases, with 23 bases lying between them. Study-wide results and limits: Based on reports, TCR beta sequences accurately predicted HLA-A and HLA-B alleles for most subjects. Researchers counted roughly 160 TCR beta chains as cytomegalovirus-associated.

Worth noting for this clone: Its specificity is not known.

The PCR made use of 60 Vbeta and 13 Jbeta primers. Clones were read by immunoSEQ multiplex PCR, and TCRdb kept only the in-frame ones, dropping some. The sample holds around 260,000 clones, 80% seen once. The sequencing input was PBMCs. The chain recombines TRBV10-3 with TRBJ2-7; D perhaps matches TRBD2 (6 bases). The clonotype was recovered from a girl aged 2 to 9 in good health and CMV-seronegative. The CDR3 nucleotides read TGTGCCATCAGTGAACCCTCCGGCCGGCGGGGTGCAAACGAGCAGTACTTC. Translation gives CAISEPSGRRGANEQYF.